This T cell receptor beta chain was recovered during a study of T cell repertoires in cytomegalovirus infection. As for the study in general: The study used recently identified HLA-C-restricted and well-studied HLA-B-restricted CMV epitopes. Through public TCR beta signatures, both CMV infection and matching HLA type were indicated. General observations from the study: Ex vivo responses were dominated by HLA-C-restricted CMV-specific TCR beta clonotypes. The cumulative frequency of public TCR beta families identified carriers of CMV plus the relevant HLA.

TCRdb reprocessed the reads with MiXCR, giving one entry per CDR3 protein. Of approximately 910,000 distinct CDR3 sequences listed, approximately 31% are singletons. With respect to this clonotype: What it recognizes is unknown.

The V and J ends lost 0 bases and 4 bases respectively, with 10 bases between them. Germline V gene data show CDR1 as SQVTM and CDR2 as ANQGSEA. This CDR3 is built from 14 residues. This receptor was taken from a human donor in good health (CMV status not recorded). Some clones in this sample may be carry-over from other donors' samples. The source was cultured CD8+ T cells from PBMCs, collected from culture after CMV antigen stimulation. The genes are TRBV29-1 and TRBJ1-3, with no clear D. CDR3 in DNA: TGCAGCGTTGAAGATTCAGCGTCGGGAAACACCATATATTTT. Its protein is CSVEDSASGNTIYF.